The clone carrying this T cell receptor (beta chain) came up once. Germline V gene sequence: CDR1 KGHDR, CDR2 SFDVKD. This CDR3 comprises 13 residues. V was shortened by 6 bases and J by 0 bases, with 8 bases between the two germline ends. Libraries were prepared by immunoSEQ multiplex PCR; TCRdb keeps only in-frame clonotypes and omits some of them. The sample lists almost 200,000 clones; 80% to 90% were seen once. The data derive from a study of blood T cell repertoires in COVID-19. Looking at the study overall: Acute and convalescent COVID-19 specimens originated in the United States, Italy and Spain. T cells, B-cell-depleted T cells, or PBMCs supplied cDNA or gDNA.

The chain is built from TRBV24-1 and TRBJ2-7, with D hard to call. The clonotype originates from a woman in her seventies with acute or convalescent COVID-19. The specimen sequenced was peripheral blood. CDR3 nucleotide sequence: TGTGCCACCAGTACGACTGTCTCCTACGAGCAGTACTTC. Protein: CATSTTVSYEQYF.